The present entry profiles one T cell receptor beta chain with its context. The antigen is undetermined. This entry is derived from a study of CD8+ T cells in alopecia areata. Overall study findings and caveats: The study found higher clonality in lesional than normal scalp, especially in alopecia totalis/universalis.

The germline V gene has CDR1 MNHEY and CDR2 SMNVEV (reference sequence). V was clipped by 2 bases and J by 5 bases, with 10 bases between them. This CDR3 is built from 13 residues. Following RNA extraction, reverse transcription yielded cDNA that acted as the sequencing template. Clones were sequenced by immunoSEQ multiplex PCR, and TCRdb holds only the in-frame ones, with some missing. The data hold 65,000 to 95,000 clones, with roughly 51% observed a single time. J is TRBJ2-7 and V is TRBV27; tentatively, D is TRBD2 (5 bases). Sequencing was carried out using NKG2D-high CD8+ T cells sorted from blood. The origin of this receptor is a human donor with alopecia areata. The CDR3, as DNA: TGTGCCAGCAGTTTAGGGAGCGCCCACGAGCAGTACTTC. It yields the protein CASSLGSAHEQYF.